The next 21 T cell receptor beta chains were all read from a single sample in a study of blood T cell repertoires in COVID-19 (dated by TCRdb to the early 2020s). Libraries were made using the immunoSEQ multiplex PCR assay. In TCRdb, the immuneACCESS table is reduced to in-frame sequences with V and J assigned. These tables do not hold every clone; where another copy was compared, an unresolved V gene accounts for under half, and the others remain unexplained. For this sample there are tens of thousands of clones; about four fifths appear just once. More than 20% of the sample lies in the top ten. The sequencing input was peripheral blood. The origin of the receptors is an elderly woman with COVID-19, enrolled during active disease.

V usage is TRBV7-3 and J usage is TRBJ2-7, with D maybe TRBD1 (5 bases). This CDR3 has 13 amino acids. Germline loops: CDR1 SGHTA, CDR2 FQGTGA. V lost 8 bases and J lost 3, with 14 bases in between. The CDR3 nucleotides read TGTGCCAGCGACCCAGGGCAGGACTACGAGCAGTACTTC. It yields the protein CASDPGQDYEQYF.

This clone has only a few counts. V gene TRBV2 combines with J gene TRBJ1-1, with 7 bases fitting TRBD1. V was pared by 6 bases and J by 1 base, with 2 bases of the junction left unmatched. The CDR3 sequence is 13 residues long. Germline lookup yields CDR1 SNHLY and CDR2 FYNNEI. The CDR3 loop reads CASRTGTNTEAFF. CDR3 sequence (DNA): TGTGCCAGCAGGACAGGGACGAACACTGAAGCTTTCTTT.

The CDR3 reads CASTPSGITDTQYF. The CDR3 bases are TGTGCCAGCACCCCTAGCGGGATCACAGATACGCAGTATTTT. V gene TRBV6-5 combines with J gene TRBJ2-3; TRBD2 aligns across 9 bases. Germline-derived CDR1 and CDR2 are MNHEY and SVGAGI. Trimming cost V 7 bases and J 2 bases; bases outside gene matches: 4. The CDR3 has 14 residues.

This chain joins TRBV27 and TRBJ1-3; D ambiguous. Germline V gene sequence: CDR1 MNHEY, CDR2 SMNVEV (reference sequence). Trimming removed 6 bases from V and 1 base from J, with 13 bases in between. This CDR3 has 15 amino acids. The CDR3 loop reads CASSPSVWSGNTIYF. In DNA form, the CDR3 reads TGTGCCAGCAGCCCCTCGGTATGGTCTGGAAACACCATATATTTT.

This clone was seen once. The V gene is TRBV5-4, the J gene TRBJ2-5, with 7 bases aligning to TRBD1. V trimming: 6 bases; J trimming: 1 base; junction bases outside the gene matches: 3. This CDR3 comprises 13 residues. The germline CDR1 and CDR2 sequences are SGHNT and YYREEE (reference sequence). As DNA, the CDR3 is TGTGCCAGCACAGACAGGGTCCAAGAGACCCAGTACTTC. As protein: CASTDRVQETQYF.

In its sample, this clone was seen once. The V and J genes are TRBV2 and TRBJ2-5, with 7 bases identical to TRBD2. CDR1 is SNHLY, CDR2 FYNNEI, per germline. Trimming took 5 bases from V and 2 from J; bases not matched to a gene: 5. The CDR3 consists of 14 residues. CDR3 DNA sequence: TGTGCCAGCAGTCCGACTAGCAGACAAGAGACCCAGTACTTC. As protein: CASSPTSRQETQYF.

The rearrangement joins TRBV7-3 to TRBJ1-2; D is uncertain. The CDR3 runs 15 residues. CDR1 is SGHTA and CDR2 is FQGTGA in the germline V gene. V gave up 3 bases and J gave up 5 bases, with 16 bases separating them. CDR3 sequence: CASSLEEHGKYGYTF. In DNA, the CDR3 is TGTGCCAGCAGCTTGGAAGAGCACGGGAAGTATGGCTACACCTTC.

The CDR3 spells CASSFRDWENTGELFF. Written as DNA, the CDR3 is TGTGCCAGCAGTTTCCGGGACTGGGAGAACACCGGGGAGCTGTTTTTT. This rearrangement joins TRBV28 to TRBJ2-2; D is possibly TRBD2 (6 bases). Between the trimmed V and J ends, which lost 3 bases and 1 base, there was a span of 12 bases. Looked up from germline, CDR1 is MDHEN and CDR2 is SYDVKM. The CDR3 is 16 residues long. Full variable domain (outside the CDR3, taken from reference TRBV28 and TRBJ2-2): DVKVTQSSRYLVKRTGEKVFLECVQDMDHENMFWYRQDPGLGLRLIYFSYDVKMKEKGDIPEGYSVSREKKERFSLILESASTNQTSMYLCASSFRDWENTGELFFGEGSRLTVL.

The chain is built from TRBV29-1 and TRBJ1-1; D remains ambiguous. Trimming cost V 6 bases and J 7 bases, with 24 bases left between them. Germline assignment: CDR1 SQVTM and CDR2 ANQGSEA. This CDR3 is 15 amino acids long. The CDR3 region has the DNA TGCAGCGTCCCGGCCCCGCAGCGTACCACTATTGAAGCTTTCTTT. It translates to CSVPAPQRTTIEAFF.

This clone was recorded once. V and J are TRBV7-9 and TRBJ2-7; 8 positions match TRBD1. Per the germline V gene, CDR1 is SEHNR and CDR2 is FQNEAQ (reference sequence). The CDR3 contains 14 residues. With 5 bases clipped from V and 2 bases from J, the junction kept 5 bases outside the gene matches. The CDR3 loop reads CASSGGTGPYEQYF. CDR3 nucleotide sequence: TGTGCCAGCAGCGGGGGGACAGGTCCCTACGAGCAGTACTTC.

V gene TRBV19 combines with J gene TRBJ2-1, with 11 bases that match TRBD2. V lost 8 bases to trimming and J lost 7 bases; unmatched junction nucleotides: 13. This CDR3 is built from 16 residues. The V gene's germline CDR1 is LNHDA and CDR2 SQIVND (reference sequence). The DNA for the CDR3 is TGTGCCAGTGGGGACGGGCCTAGCGGGAGGCGGAATGAGCAGTTCTTC. Its protein product is CASGDGPSGRRNEQFF.

The chain joins TRBV19 to TRBJ2-2; D is perhaps TRBD2 (6 bases). CDR1 is LNHDA and CDR2 is SQIVND in the germline V gene (reference sequence). There are 13 residues in the CDR3. V was pared by 8 bases and J by 6 bases, with 13 bases between. CDR3: CASHAGSAGELFF. CDR3 DNA sequence: TGTGCCAGTCATGCGGGGAGCGCCGGGGAGCTGTTTTTT.

V and J are TRBV2 and TRBJ2-7, with 9 nucleotides matching TRBD2. The germline CDR1 and CDR2 sequences are SNHLY and FYNNEI. The CDR3 is made up of 16 amino acids. J was trimmed by 2 bases and V by 6 bases; bases with no gene match: 11. The CDR3 DNA reads TGTGCCAGCAGGTACCCCGGACTAGCGAGTACCTACGAGCAGTACTTC. Its translation: CASRYPGLASTYEQYF.

The chain carries TRBV6-1 and TRBJ2-1, with D possibly matching TRBD1 (5 bases). Trimming pared 1 base from V and 7 bases from J, leaving 11 bases between. Looked up from germline, CDR1 is MNHNS and CDR2 is SASEGT. CDR3 length equals 14 residues. DNA of the CDR3: TGTGCCAGCAGTGAAGAGTACAGGAAAAATGAGCAGTTCTTC. Protein product: CASSEEYRKNEQFF.

The chain joins TRBV7-9 to TRBJ2-7, with a weak D call TRBD1 (6 bases). V lost 1 base and J lost 12, with 16 bases in between. Per germline, CDR1 SEHNR and CDR2 FQNEAQ (reference sequence). The CDR3 has 13 amino acids. This chain's CDR3 is CASSLEAGENSYF. CDR3 nucleotides: TGTGCCAGCAGCTTAGAGGCAGGGGAAAATTCGTACTTC.

V usage is TRBV5-1 and J usage is TRBJ2-7, with D possibly matching TRBD2 (5 bases). The CDR3 consists of 15 residues. Germline V gene sequence: CDR1 SGHRS, CDR2 YFSETQ. With 0 bases removed from V and 0 bases from J, the gap between germline ends came to 10 bases. The CDR3 sequence is CASSLEPTTSYEQYF. DNA of the CDR3: TGCGCCAGCAGCTTGGAACCGACTACCTCCTACGAGCAGTACTTC.

The chain couples TRBV4-1 to TRBJ1-2; 10 bases are a match to TRBD1. Germline CDR1 is MGHRA and CDR2 is YSYEKL. This CDR3 has 14 amino acids. V trimming: 1 base; J trimming: 7 bases; junction bases outside the gene matches: 3. In DNA, the CDR3 is TGCGCCAGCAGCCAAGGGGACAGGGGTGTTGGCTACACCTTC. Encoded protein: CASSQGDRGVGYTF.

This chain links TRBV5-6 with TRBJ2-1, with D possibly matching TRBD2 (5 bases). The CDR3 contains 14 residues. CDR1 and CDR2 from the germline V gene are SGHDT and YYEEEE. Deletions cut 4 bases from V and 6 bases from J, with 14 bases between. CDR3 nucleotide sequence: TGTGCCAGCAGCCCCGTCGGGAAGTTCAATGAGCAGTTCTTC. It specifies CASSPVGKFNEQFF. The variable domain in full, with the rest retrieved from reference TRBV5-6 and TRBJ2-1, is DAGVTQSPTHLIKTRGQQVTLRCSPKSGHDTVSWYQQALGQGPQFIFQYYEEEERQRGNFPDRFSGHQFPNYSSELNVNALLLGDSALYLCASSPVGKFNEQFFGPGTRLTVL.

This clone was counted a few times. The chain joins TRBV11-2 to TRBJ2-7; a weak D match, TRBD2 (5 bases). V lost 8 bases, J lost 3 bases, and 11 bases lay in between. Germline V gives CDR1 SGHAT, CDR2 FQNNGV. The CDR3 consists of 12 residues. The CDR3: CASSHGSYEQYF. The CDR3 region has the DNA TGTGCCAGCTCTCATGGGAGCTACGAGCAGTACTTC.

The chain carries TRBV19 and TRBJ2-7, with TRBD2 identical over 10 bases. J was trimmed by 6 bases and V by 8 bases; bases with no gene match: 7. Germline V gene data show CDR1 as LNHDA and CDR2 as SQIVND (reference sequence). The CDR3 runs to 13 residues. The CDR3 bases are TGTGCCAGTTCTTTAGCGGGAGGAGGCGAGCAGTACTTC. This codes for CASSLAGGGEQYF.

The chain is built from TRBV23-1 and TRBJ2-2, with TRBD2 identical over 12 bases. TRBV23-1 is identified as an open reading frame with a role that is uncertain. V trimming: 6 bases; J trimming: 3 bases; junction bases outside the gene matches: 11. The CDR3 has 18 residues. The CDR3 sequence: CASSPPPSGRADTGELFF. The DNA of the CDR3 is TGCGCCAGCAGCCCGCCGCCTAGCGGGAGGGCCGACACCGGGGAGCTGTTTTTT.